This T cell receptor (beta chain) is from a study of cytomegalovirus exposure and HLA in healthy donors. Germline V lookup: CDR1 SGHNT, CDR2 YYREEE (reference sequence). This CDR3 spans 16 amino acids. The ends were cut back, 4 bases at V and 2 bases at J, with 17 bases in the middle. General study results and limits: There were some public TCRs occurring in many donors, but most TCR sequences were rare.

Repertoires were generated with immunoSEQ multiplex PCR, while TCRdb's copy carries only in-frame clones and drops some. The top ten hold approximately 2.3% of the sample, which has about 160,000 clones, about 85% seen once. To note about this clone: As yet, its antigen is unknown.

The sequenced sample was PBMCs. This receptor was taken from a man aged 30-40 years in good health and CMV-seropositive. The genes are TRBV5-4 and TRBJ2-3; D might be TRBD2 (6 bases). CDR3 sequence (DNA): TGTGCCAGCAGCCAAGAGGTAGCGGCGTACACAGATACGCAGTATTTT. Its translation: CASSQEVAAYTDTQYF.